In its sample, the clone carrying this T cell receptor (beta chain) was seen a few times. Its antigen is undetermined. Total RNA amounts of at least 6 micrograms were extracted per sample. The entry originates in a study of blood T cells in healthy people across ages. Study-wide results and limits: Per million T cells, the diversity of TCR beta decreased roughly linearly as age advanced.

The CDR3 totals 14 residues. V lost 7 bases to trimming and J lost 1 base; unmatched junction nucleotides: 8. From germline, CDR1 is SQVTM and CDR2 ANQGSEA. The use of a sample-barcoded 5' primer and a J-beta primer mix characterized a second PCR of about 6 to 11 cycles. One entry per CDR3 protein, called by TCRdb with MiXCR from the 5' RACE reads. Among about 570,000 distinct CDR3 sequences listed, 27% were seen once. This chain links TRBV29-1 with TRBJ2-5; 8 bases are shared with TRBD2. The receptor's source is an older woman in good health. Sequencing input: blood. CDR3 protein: CSAFRGLAQETQYF. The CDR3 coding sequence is TGCAGCGCCTTCCGAGGACTAGCCCAAGAGACCCAGTACTTC.